This T cell receptor beta chain was captured by sequencing in a study of CDR3 diversity in severe acne. TCRdb used MiXCR to reprocess the PCR reads, holding one entry per CDR3 protein. The sample gives 97,000 or so distinct CDR3 sequences, roughly half of which show up once; 9.5% to 15% is in the top ten. The V gene's germline CDR1 is ENHRY and CDR2 SYGVKD. Deletions cut 8 bases from V and 5 bases from J, with 15 bases between. This CDR3 has 13 residues. The J gene is TRBJ1-1, the V gene TRBV10-3; D uncertain. This receptor was taken from a male donor with acne. The sample was blood. Written as DNA, the CDR3 is TGTGCCATCGGAGGAGCAGATGGGACTGAAGCTTTCTTT. It codes for CAIGGADGTEAFF.